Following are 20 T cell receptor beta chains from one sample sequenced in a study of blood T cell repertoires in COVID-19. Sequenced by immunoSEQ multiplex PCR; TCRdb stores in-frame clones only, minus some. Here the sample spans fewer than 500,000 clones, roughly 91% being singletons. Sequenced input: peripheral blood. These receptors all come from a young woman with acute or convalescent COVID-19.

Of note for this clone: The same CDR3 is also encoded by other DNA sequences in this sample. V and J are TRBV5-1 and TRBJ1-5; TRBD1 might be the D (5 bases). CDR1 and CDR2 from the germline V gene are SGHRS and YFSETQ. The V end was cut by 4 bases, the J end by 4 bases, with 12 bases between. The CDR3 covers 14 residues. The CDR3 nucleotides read TGCGCCAGCAGCGAAACAGGTGGAAATCAGCCCCAGCATTTT. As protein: CASSETGGNQPQHF. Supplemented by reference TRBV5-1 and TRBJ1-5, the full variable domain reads KAGVTQTPRYLIKTRGQQVTLSCSPISGHRSVSWYQQTPGQGLQFLFEYFSETQRNKGNFPGRFSGRQFSNSRSEMNVSTLELGDSALYLCASSETGGNQPQHFGDGTRLSIL.

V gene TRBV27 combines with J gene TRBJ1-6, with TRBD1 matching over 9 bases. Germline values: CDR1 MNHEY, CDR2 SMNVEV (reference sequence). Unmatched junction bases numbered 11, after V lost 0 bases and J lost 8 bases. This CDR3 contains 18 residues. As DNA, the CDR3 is TGTGCCAGCAGTTTATCAGGGGGACAGGGAATAATGCATTCACCCCTCCACTTT. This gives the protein CASSLSGGQGIMHSPLHF.

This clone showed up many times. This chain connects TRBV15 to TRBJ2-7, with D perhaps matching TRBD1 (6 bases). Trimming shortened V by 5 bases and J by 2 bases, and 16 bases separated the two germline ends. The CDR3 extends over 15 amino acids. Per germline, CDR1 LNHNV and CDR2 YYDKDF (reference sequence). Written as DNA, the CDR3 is TGTGCCACCAGCTCCGACAGGTTACAGACCTACGAGCAGTACTTC. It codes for CATSSDRLQTYEQYF.

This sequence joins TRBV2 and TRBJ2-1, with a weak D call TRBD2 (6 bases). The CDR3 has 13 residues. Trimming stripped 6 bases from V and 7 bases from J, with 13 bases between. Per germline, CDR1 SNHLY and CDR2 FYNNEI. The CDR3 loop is CASRRGSGNEQFF. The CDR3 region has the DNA TGTGCCAGCAGGCGGGGATCGGGTAATGAGCAGTTCTTC.

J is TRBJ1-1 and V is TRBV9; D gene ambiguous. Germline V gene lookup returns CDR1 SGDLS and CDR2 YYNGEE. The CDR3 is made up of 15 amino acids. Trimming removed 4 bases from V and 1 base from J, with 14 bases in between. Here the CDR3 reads CASSPHRGKNTEAFF. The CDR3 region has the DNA TGTGCCAGCAGCCCCCATCGCGGCAAGAACACTGAAGCTTTCTTT.

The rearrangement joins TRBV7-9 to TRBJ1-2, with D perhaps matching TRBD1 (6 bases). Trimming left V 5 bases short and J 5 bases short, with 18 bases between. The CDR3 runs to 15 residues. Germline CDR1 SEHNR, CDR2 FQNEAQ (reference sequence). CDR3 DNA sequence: TGTGCCAGCAGCATCGGCGACAGGTCCGGGTATGGCTACACCTTC. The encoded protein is CASSIGDRSGYGYTF.

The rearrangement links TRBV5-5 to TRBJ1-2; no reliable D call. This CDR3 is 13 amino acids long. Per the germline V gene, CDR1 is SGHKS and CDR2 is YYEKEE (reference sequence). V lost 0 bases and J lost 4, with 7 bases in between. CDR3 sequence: CASSLDGPYGYTF. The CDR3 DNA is TGTGCCAGCAGCTTGGACGGTCCCTATGGCTACACCTTC.

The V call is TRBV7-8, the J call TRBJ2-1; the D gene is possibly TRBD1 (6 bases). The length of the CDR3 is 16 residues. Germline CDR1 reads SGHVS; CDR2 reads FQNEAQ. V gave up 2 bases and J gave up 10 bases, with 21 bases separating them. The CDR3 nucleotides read TGTGCCAGCAGCTTATACCCCACAGGGTCTCTGGTGGAGCAGTTCTTC. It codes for CASSLYPTGSLVEQFF.

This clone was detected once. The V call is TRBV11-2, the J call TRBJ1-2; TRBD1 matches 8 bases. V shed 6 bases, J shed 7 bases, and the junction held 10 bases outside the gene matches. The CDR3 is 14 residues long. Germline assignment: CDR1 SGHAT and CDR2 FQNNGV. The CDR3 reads CASRSTGGFSGYTF. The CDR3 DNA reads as TGTGCCAGCAGGTCCACAGGGGGTTTTTCTGGCTACACCTTC.

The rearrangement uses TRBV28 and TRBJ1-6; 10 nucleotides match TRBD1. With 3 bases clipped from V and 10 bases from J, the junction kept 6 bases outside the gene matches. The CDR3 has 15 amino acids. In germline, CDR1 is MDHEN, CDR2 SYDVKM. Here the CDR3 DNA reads TGTGCCAGCAGTTTTGGGGACAGGGGTTTCTCACCCCTCCACTTT. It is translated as CASSFGDRGFSPLHF.

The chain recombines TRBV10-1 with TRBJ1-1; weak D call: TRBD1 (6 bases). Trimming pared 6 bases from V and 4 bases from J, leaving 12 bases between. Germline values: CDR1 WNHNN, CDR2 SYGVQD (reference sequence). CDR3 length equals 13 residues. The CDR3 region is CASSAGQSTEAFF. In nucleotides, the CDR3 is TGCGCCAGCAGCGCCGGACAGTCCACTGAAGCTTTCTTT.

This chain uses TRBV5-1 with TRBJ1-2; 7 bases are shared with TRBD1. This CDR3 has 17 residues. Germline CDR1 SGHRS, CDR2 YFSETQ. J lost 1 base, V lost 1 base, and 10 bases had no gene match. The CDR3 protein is CASSLLGGATINYGYTF. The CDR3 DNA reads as TGCGCCAGCAGCTTGTTAGGGGGCGCGACCATTAACTATGGCTACACCTTC. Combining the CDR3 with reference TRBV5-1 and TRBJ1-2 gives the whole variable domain KAGVTQTPRYLIKTRGQQVTLSCSPISGHRSVSWYQQTPGQGLQFLFEYFSETQRNKGNFPGRFSGRQFSNSRSEMNVSTLELGDSALYLCASSLLGGATINYGYTFGSGTRLTVV.

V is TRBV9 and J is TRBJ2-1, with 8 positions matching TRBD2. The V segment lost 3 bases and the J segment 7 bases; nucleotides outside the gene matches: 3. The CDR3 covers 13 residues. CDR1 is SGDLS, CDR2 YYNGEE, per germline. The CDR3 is CASSDSSGNEQFF. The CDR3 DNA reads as TGTGCCAGCAGCGATTCTAGCGGGAATGAGCAGTTCTTC.

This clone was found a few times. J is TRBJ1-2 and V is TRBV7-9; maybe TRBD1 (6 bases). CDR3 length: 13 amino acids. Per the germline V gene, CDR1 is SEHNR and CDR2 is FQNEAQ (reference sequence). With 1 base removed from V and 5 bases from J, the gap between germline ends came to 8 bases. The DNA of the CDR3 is TGTGCCAGCAGCTTAGAACAGGGATATGGCTACACCTTC. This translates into CASSLEQGYGYTF.

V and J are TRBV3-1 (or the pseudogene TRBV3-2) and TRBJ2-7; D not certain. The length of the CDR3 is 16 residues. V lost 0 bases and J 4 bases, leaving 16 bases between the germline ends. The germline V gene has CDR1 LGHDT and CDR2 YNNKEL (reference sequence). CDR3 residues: CASSQDLRNLRYEQYF. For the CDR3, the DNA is TGTGCCAGCAGCCAAGATCTTAGAAACCTCAGGTACGAGCAGTACTTC.

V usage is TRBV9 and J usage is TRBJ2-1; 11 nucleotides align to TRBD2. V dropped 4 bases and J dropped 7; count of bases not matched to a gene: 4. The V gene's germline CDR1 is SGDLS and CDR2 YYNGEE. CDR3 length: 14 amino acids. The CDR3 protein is CASSLSGGANEQFF. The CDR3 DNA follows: TGTGCCAGCAGCCTTAGCGGGGGGGCGAATGAGCAGTTCTTC.

The CDR3 region is CASRQTGPSYGYTF. The CDR3 coding sequence is TGTGCCAGCAGGCAGACAGGCCCTTCCTATGGCTACACCTTC. V gene TRBV6-5 combines with J gene TRBJ1-2; D perhaps matches TRBD1 (6 bases). From germline, CDR1 is MNHEY and CDR2 SVGAGI. V was trimmed by 6 bases and J by 4 bases, leaving 15 bases between them. This CDR3 is built from 14 residues.

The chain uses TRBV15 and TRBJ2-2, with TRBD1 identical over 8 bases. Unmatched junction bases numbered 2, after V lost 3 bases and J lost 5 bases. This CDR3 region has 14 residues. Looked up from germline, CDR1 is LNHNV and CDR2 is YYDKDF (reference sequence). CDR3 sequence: CATSRDRATGELFF. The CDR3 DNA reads TGTGCCACCAGCAGGGACAGGGCGACCGGGGAGCTGTTTTTT.

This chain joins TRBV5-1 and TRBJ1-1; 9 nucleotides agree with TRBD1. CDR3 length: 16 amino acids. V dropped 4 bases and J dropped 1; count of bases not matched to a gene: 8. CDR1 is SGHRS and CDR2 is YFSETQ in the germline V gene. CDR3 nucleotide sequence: TGCGCCAGCAGCACCCAAAGACAGGGGGGGAACACTGAAGCTTTCTTT. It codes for CASSTQRQGGNTEAFF.

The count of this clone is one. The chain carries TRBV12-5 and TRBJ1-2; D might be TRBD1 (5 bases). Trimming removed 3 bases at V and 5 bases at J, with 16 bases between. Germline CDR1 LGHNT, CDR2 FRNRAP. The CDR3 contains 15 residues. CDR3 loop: CASGFGAGNLYGYTF. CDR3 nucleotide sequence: TGTGCTAGTGGTTTCGGTGCAGGGAACTTATATGGCTACACCTTC. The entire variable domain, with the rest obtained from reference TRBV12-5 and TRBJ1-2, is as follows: DARVTQTPRHKVTEMGQEVTMRCQPILGHNTVFWYRQTMMQGLELLAYFRNRAPLDDSGMPKDRFSAEMPDATLATLKIQPSEPRDSAVYFCASGFGAGNLYGYTFGSGTRLTVV.